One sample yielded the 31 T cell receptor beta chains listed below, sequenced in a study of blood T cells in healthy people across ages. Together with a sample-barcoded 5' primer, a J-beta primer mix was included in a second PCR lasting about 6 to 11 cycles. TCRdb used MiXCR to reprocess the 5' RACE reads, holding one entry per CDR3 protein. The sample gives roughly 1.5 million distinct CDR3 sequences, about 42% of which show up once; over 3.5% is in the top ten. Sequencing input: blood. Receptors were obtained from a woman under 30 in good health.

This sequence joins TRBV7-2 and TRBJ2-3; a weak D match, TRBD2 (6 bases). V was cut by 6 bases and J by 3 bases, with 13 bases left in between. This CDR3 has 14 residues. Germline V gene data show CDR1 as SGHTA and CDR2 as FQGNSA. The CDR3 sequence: CASRPRLVTDTQYF. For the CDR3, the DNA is TGTGCCAGCAGACCCCGACTAGTGACAGATACGCAGTATTTT. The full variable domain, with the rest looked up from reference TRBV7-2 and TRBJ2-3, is GAGVSQSPSNKVTEKGKDVELRCDPISGHTALYWYRQSLGQGLEFLIYFQGNSAPDKSGLPSDRFSAERTGGSVSTLTIQRTQQEDSAVYLCASRPRLVTDTQYFGPGTRLTVL.

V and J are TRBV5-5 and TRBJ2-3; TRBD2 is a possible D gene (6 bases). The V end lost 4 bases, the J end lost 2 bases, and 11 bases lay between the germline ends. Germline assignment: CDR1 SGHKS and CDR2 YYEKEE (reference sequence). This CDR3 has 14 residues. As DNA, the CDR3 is TGTGCCAGCAGCAGGGACTTCACCACAGATACGCAGTATTTT. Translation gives CASSRDFTTDTQYF. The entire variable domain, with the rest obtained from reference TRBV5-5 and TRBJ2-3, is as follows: DAGVTQSPTHLIKTRGQQVTLRCSPISGHKSVSWYQQVLGQGPQFIFQYYEKEERGRGNFPDRFSARQFPNYSSELNVNALLLGDSALYLCASSRDFTTDTQYFGPGTRLTVL.

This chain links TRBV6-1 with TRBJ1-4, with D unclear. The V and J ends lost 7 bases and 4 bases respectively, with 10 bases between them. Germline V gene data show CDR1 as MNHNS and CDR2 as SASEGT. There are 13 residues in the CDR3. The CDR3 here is CASTSAVNEKLFF. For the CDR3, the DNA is TGTGCCAGCACCTCAGCGGTTAATGAAAAACTGTTTTTT.

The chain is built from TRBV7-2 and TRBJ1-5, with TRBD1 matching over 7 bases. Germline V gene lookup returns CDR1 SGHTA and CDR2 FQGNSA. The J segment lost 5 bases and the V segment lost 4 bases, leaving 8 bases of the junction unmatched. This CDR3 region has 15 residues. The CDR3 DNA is TGTGCCAGCAGCTCCCGACAGGGTAGTCATCAGCCCCAGCATTTT. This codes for CASSSRQGSHQPQHF.

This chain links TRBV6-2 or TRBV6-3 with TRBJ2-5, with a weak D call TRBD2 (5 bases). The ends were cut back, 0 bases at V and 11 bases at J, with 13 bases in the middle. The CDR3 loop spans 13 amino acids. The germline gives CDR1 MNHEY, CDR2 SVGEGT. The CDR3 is CASSYSPWRAQYF. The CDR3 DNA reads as TGTGCCAGCAGTTACTCCCCTTGGCGGGCTCAGTACTTC.

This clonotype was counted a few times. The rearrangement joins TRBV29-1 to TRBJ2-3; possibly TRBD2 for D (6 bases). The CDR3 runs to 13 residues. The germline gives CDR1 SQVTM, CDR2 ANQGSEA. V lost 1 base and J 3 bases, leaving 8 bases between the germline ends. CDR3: CSVEVEGTDTQYF. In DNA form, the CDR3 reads TGCAGCGTTGAAGTGGAGGGAACAGATACGCAGTATTTT.

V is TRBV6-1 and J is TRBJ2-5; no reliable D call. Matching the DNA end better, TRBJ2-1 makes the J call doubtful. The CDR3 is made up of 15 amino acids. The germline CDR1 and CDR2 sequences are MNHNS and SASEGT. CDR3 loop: CASSEDVALQETQFF. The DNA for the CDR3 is TGTGCCAGCAGTGAGGATGTGGCACTCCAAGAGACCCAGTTCTTC.

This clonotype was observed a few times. The CDR3 loop reads CAISSGGSTDTQYF. CDR3 nucleotides: TGTGCCATCAGTTCGGGGGGGAGCACAGATACGCAGTATTTT. The gene calls are TRBV10-3 and TRBJ2-3, with 8 nucleotides matching TRBD2. V was pared by 5 bases and J by 0 bases, with 1 base of the junction left unmatched. The V gene's germline CDR1 is ENHRY and CDR2 SYGVKD. There are 14 residues in the CDR3.

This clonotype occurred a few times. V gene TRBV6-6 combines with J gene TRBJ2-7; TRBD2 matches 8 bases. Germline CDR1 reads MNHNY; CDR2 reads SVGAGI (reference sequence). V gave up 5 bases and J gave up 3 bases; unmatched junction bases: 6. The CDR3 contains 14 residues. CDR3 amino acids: CASSPSGTSYEQYF. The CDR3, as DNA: TGTGCCAGCAGTCCATCCGGGACTAGCTACGAGCAGTACTTC.

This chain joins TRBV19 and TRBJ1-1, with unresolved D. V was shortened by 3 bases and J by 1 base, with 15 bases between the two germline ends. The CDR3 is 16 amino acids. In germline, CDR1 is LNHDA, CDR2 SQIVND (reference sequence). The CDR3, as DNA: TGTGCCAGTAGTATTGGAAAGGGTCGGACGAACACTGAAGCTTTCTTT. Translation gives CASSIGKGRTNTEAFF.

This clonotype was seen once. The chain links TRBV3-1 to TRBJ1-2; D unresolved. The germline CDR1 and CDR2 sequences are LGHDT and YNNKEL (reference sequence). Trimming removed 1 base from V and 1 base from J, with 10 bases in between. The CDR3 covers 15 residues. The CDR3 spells CASSQGYRNNYGYTF. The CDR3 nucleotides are TGTGCCAGCAGCCAAGGATACAGAAATAACTATGGCTACACCTTC.

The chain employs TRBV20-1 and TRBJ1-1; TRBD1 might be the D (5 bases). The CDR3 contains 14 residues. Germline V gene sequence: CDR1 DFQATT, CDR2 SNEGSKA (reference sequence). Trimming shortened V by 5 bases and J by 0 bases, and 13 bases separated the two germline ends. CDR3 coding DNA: TGCAGTGCTGCCCCGCAGGGCATGAACACTGAAGCTTTCTTT. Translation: CSAAPQGMNTEAFF.

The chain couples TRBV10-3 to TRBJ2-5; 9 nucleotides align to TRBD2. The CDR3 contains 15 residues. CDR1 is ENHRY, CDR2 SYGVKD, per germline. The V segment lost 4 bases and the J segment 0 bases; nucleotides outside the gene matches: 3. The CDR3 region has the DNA TGTGCCATCAGTGGTTCTAGCGGGAACCAAGAGACCCAGTACTTC. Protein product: CAISGSSGNQETQYF.

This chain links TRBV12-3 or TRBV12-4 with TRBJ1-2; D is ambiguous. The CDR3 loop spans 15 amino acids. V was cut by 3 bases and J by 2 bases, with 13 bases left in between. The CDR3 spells CASSFAVGRNYGYTF. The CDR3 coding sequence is TGTGCCAGCAGTTTTGCAGTGGGGAGGAACTATGGCTACACCTTC.

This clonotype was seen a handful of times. CDR3 sequence reads: CASTTSGTNYNEQFF. CDR3 coding DNA: TGTGCCAGCACCACCTCCGGGACAAATTACAATGAGCAGTTCTTC. This chain links TRBV9 with TRBJ2-1, with D perhaps TRBD1 (6 bases). The CDR3 is 15 residues long. The V and J ends lost 6 bases and 4 bases respectively, with 17 bases between them. Germline lookup yields CDR1 SGDLS and CDR2 YYNGEE.

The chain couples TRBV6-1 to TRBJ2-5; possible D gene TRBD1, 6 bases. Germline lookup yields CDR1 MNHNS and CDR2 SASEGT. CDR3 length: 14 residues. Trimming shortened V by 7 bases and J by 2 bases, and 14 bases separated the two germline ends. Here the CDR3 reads CASMGHLTQETQYF. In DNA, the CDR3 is TGTGCCAGCATGGGACACTTAACGCAAGAGACCCAGTACTTC.

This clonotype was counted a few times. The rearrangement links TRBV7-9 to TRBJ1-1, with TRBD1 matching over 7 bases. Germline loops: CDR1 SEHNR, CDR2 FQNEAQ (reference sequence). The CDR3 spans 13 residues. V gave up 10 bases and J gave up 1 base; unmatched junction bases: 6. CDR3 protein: CATRAGGNTEAFF. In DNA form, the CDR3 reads TGTGCCACCAGGGCAGGGGGGAACACTGAAGCTTTCTTT.

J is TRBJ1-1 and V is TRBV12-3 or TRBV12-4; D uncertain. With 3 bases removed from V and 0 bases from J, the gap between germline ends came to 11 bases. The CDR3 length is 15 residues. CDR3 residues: CASSFSGVVNTEAFF. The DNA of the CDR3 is TGTGCCAGCAGTTTCAGCGGGGTTGTGAACACTGAAGCTTTCTTT.

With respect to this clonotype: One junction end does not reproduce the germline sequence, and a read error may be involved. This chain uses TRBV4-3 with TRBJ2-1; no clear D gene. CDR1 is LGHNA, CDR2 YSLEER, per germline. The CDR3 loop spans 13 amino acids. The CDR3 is CASSQGSYNERFF. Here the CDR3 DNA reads TGCGCCAGCAGCCAAGGTTCATACAATGAGCGGTTCTTC.

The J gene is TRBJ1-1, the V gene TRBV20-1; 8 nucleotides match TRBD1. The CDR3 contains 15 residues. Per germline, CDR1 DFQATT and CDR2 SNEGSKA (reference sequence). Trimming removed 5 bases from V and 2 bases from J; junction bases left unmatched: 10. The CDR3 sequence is CSAGTGQGKNTEAFF. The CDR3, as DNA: TGCAGTGCTGGGACCGGACAGGGAAAAAACACTGAAGCTTTCTTT.

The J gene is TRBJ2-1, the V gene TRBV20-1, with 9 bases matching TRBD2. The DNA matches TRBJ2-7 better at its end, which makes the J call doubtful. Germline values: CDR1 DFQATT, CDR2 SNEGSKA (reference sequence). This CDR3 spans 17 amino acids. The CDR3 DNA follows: TGCAGTGCTAGAGCGGCTAGCGGGAAAAATAGTTACAATGAGCAGTACTTC. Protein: CSARAASGKNSYNEQYF.

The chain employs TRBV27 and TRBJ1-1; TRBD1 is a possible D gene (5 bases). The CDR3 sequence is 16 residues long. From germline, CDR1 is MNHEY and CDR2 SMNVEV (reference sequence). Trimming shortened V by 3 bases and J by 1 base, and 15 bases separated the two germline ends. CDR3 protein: CASSLGPGPPNTEAFF. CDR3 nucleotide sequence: TGTGCCAGCAGTTTGGGGCCAGGGCCACCGAACACTGAAGCTTTCTTT.

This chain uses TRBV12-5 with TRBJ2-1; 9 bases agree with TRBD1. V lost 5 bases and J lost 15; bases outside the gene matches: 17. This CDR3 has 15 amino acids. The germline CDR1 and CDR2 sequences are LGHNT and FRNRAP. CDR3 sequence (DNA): TGTGCTAGTGGTCCGCCGGGACAGGGTTACTCTGTTCCGTTCTTC. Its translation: CASGPPGQGYSVPFF.

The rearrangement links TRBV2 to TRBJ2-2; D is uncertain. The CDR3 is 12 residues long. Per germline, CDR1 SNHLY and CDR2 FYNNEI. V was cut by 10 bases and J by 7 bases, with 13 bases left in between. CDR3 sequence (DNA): TGTGCCAAACAGCGTGAATTCGGGGAGCTGTTTTTT. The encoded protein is CAKQREFGELFF.

As DNA, the CDR3 is TGTGCCAGCAGCATCCGGGACCGCGGTTGGCATTGTAGCAATCAGCCCCAGCATTTT. Translated: CASSIRDRGWHCSNQPQHF. The chain carries TRBV9 and TRBJ1-5, with D maybe TRBD1 (5 bases). Germline values: CDR1 SGDLS, CDR2 YYNGEE. The germline V and J ends were trimmed by 4 bases and 0 bases, with 23 bases remaining between them. This CDR3 is built from 19 residues.

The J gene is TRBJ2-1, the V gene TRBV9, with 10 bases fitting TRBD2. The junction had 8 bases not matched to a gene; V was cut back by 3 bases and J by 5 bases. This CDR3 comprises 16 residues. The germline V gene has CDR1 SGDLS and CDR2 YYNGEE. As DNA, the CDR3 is TGTGCCAGCAGCGCCCCGACTAGCGGGTTTGACAATGAGCAGTTCTTC. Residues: CASSAPTSGFDNEQFF.

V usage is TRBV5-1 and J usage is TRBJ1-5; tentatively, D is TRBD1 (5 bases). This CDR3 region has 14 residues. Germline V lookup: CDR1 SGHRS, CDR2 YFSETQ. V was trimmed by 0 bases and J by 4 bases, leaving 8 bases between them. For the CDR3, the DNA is TGCGCCAGCAGCTTGGGGGACCAGAATCAGCCCCAGCATTTT. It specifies CASSLGDQNQPQHF.

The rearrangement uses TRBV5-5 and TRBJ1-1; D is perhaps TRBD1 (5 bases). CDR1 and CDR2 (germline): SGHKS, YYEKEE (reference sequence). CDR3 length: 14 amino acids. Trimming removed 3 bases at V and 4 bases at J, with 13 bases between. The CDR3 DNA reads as TGTGCCAGCAGCTCCTGGGGGGGGGTCACTGAAGCTTTCTTT. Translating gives CASSSWGGVTEAFF. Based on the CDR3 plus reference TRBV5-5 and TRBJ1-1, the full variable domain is DAGVTQSPTHLIKTRGQQVTLRCSPISGHKSVSWYQQVLGQGPQFIFQYYEKEERGRGNFPDRFSARQFPNYSSELNVNALLLGDSALYLCASSSWGGVTEAFFGQGTRLTVV.

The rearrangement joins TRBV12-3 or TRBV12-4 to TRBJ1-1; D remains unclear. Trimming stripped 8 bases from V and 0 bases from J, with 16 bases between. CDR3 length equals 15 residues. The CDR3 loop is CASRISLTMNTEAFF. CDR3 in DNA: TGTGCCAGCCGAATATCCCTCACGATGAACACTGAAGCTTTCTTT.

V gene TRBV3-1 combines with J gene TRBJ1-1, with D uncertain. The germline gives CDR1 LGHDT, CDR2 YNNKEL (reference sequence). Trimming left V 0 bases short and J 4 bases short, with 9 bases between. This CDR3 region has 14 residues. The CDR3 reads CASSQEGGITEAFF. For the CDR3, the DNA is TGTGCCAGCAGCCAAGAGGGAGGGATCACTGAAGCTTTCTTT.

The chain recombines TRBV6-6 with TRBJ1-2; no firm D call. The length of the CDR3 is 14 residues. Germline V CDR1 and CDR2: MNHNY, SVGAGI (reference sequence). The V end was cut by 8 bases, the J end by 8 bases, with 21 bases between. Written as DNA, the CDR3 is TGTGCCAGCGTTTACTCGATTTACAAGAGAGGCTACACCTTC. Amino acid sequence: CASVYSIYKRGYTF.